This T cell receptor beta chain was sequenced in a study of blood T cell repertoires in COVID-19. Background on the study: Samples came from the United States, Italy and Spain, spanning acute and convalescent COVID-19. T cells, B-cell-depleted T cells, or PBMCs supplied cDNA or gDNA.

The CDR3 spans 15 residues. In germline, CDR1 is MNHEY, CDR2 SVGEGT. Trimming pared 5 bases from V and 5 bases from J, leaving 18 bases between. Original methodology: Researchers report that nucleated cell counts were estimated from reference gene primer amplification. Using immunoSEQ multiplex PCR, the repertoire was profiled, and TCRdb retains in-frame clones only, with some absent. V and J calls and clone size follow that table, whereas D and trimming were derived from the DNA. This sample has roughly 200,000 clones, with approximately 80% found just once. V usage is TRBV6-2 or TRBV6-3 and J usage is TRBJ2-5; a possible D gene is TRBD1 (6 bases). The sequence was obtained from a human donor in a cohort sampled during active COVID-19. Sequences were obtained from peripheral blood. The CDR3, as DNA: TGTGCCAGCAGTAACGGGACATGGCGAGGGGAGACCCAGTACTTC. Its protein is CASSNGTWRGETQYF.